Given below is one T cell receptor (beta chain) in context. The CDR3 covers 13 residues. With V trimmed by 5 bases and J by 5 bases, 5 bases remained unmatched. CDR1 is GTSNPN, CDR2 SVGIG, per germline (reference sequence). Recruitment covered about two dozen US areas and drew participants whose ages spanned roughly 18 to 100 years. For recovered donors of Cohort 3, there were two negative PCRs, clearance, or symptom resolution. Data came from immunoSEQ multiplex PCR; TCRdb stores just in-frame clones and leaves some out. The sample lists a few hundred thousand clones, more than 75% occurring once. These data belong to a study of blood T cell repertoires in COVID-19.

The TCR comes from a man aged 25 to 40 who had recovered from COVID-19. The chain joins TRBV30 to TRBJ2-5; 10 nucleotides align to TRBD1. Sequencing was carried out using PBMCs or T cells enriched from blood (not recorded which). The CDR3 region is CAWGQGVGETQYF. The CDR3 bases are TGTGCCTGGGGACAGGGGGTGGGGGAGACCCAGTACTTC.